The clone carrying this T cell receptor (beta chain) showed up just once. The junction departs from germline at one end; a sequencing error may be responsible. This sample was taken from a study of CD4 and CD8 cells across lung adenocarcinoma regions. Localized lung adenocarcinoma, a non-small cell lung cancer, affected the donors. Each CDR3 protein gets one entry after TCRdb re-called the PCR reads with MiXCR. The repertoire holds 10,000 to 15,000 distinct CDR3 sequences, under 75% seen once, with around 36% in the top ten. The CDR3 contains 18 residues. Germline CDR1 is WNHNN and CDR2 is SYGVQD (reference sequence).

The specimen sequenced was CD8+ T cells from the margin of a lung tumor. The TCR was taken from a female donor with lung adenocarcinoma. The CD4 and CD8 labels of this study may be unreliable. The chain is built from TRBV10-1 and TRBJ2-3; D possibly corresponds to TRBD2 (7 bases). The CDR3 sequence: CASSEAGSRGGASETQYF. CDR3 DNA: TGCGCCAGCAGTGAGGCGGGTTCTAGGGGGGGGGCTTCAGAGACGCAGTATTTC.